This entry describes one T cell receptor beta chain. TCRdb's copy holds only in-frame clones and misses some; the assay was immunoSEQ multiplex PCR. Of nearly 55,000 clones in the sample, around 84% were seen once. This sample is drawn from a study of blood T cell repertoires in COVID-19. On the study more broadly: Samples representing acute and convalescent COVID-19 were sourced from the United States, Italy and Spain.

Germline lookup yields CDR1 LNHNV and CDR2 YYDKDF (reference sequence). V gave up 1 base and J gave up 4 bases, with 19 bases separating them. The CDR3 is made up of 17 amino acids. The specimen was peripheral blood. This sequence originates from a man aged 70 or older with active COVID-19. V is TRBV15 and J is TRBJ1-1; TRBD1 is a possible D gene (5 bases). CDR3 bases: TGTGCCACCAGCAGAGGCCTTTTTGCGGGGGGGTTCACTGAAGCTTTCTTT. Its protein is CATSRGLFAGGFTEAFF. Drawing the rest from reference TRBV15 and TRBJ1-1, the complete variable domain is DAMVIQNPRYQVTQFGKPVTLSCSQTLNHNVMYWYQQKSSQAPKLLFHYYDKDFNNEADTPDNFQSRRPNTSFCFLDIRSPGLGDTAMYLCATSRGLFAGGFTEAFFGQGTRLTVV.